This TCR beta chain was recovered during a study of blood T cell repertoires in COVID-19. Study-level information: Both acute and convalescent COVID-19 samples were obtained from the United States, Italy and Spain.

Generated by immunoSEQ multiplex PCR, the TCRdb table keeps only in-frame clones and is missing some. The sample includes under 300,000 clones, around 81% of them seen just once. Participants had their cohort set by participant-reported clinical history. The clonotype originates from a man aged 50 to 59 who had recovered from COVID-19. Sequencing input: PBMCs or T cells enriched from blood (not recorded which).

CDR3 DNA: TGTGCCAGCAGCCCCATCGGGGAGGGGCTAAACACTGAAGCTTTCTTT. It is translated as CASSPIGEGLNTEAFF. This chain uses TRBV7-9 with TRBJ1-1, with D possibly TRBD1 on 5 matching bases. CDR1 and CDR2 (germline): SEHNR, FQNEAQ (reference sequence). The length of the CDR3 is 16 residues. V was trimmed by 5 bases and J by 2 bases, leaving 18 bases between them. Combining the CDR3 with reference TRBV7-9 and TRBJ1-1 gives the whole variable domain DTGVSQNPRHKITKRGQNVTFRCDPISEHNRLYWYRQTLGQGPEFLTYFQNEAQLEKSRLLSDRFSAERPKGSFSTLEIQRTEQGDSAMYLCASSPIGEGLNTEAFFGQGTRLTVV.